This T cell receptor beta chain was identified in a study of T cell responses to AZD1222 COVID-19 vaccine. Overall study findings and caveats: Following two doses of AZD1222, Spike-specific TCR breadth and depth rose. Reports indicate that nearly half of spike-specific TCRs are directed at unmutated variant regions. Vaccine-associated CD4 TCRs ranged over spike, dominating at 160-218 and 743-854.

The CDR3 length is 12 residues. The germline V gene has CDR1 SGHAT and CDR2 FQNNGV. Trimming stripped 1 base from V and 6 bases from J, with 5 bases between. The data were produced by immunoSEQ multiplex PCR, yet TCRdb's version contains in-frame clones alone and is incomplete. The repertoire consists of some 180,000 clones, with approximately 95% occurring once and the leading ten covering about 1%. On this clone itself: Its target is unknown.

The source material was peripheral blood, sampled 28 days after the second dose of the MenACWY control vaccine. The TCR sequence derives from an adult who received the MenACWY meningococcal vaccine as a control. The V gene is TRBV11-2, the J gene TRBJ2-3; no reliable D call. The CDR3 spells CASSLGGDTQYF. DNA of the CDR3: TGTGCCAGCAGCTTAGGTGGTGATACGCAGTATTTT.